This T cell receptor beta chain was recovered during a study of T cells in Graves' hyperthyroidism and ophthalmopathy. The study's findings and limits: Blood also contained most expanded thyroid clonotypes above 0.001.

A remark on this clonotype: What it binds is unknown.

The source of the PBMCs was about 10 ml of fresh peripheral blood. The CDR3 has 18 amino acids. V was trimmed by 3 bases and J by 9 bases, leaving 27 bases between them. In germline, CDR1 is MNHEY, CDR2 SMNVEV (reference sequence). RNA transcripts served as the template for amplifying TCR beta CDR3 regions. During a first-round RT-PCR of the TCR CDR3, the HTBI primer set was used. From the multiplex PCR reads, TCRdb called clonotypes with MiXCR, one entry per CDR3 protein. The table has around 600,000 distinct CDR3 sequences, about 16% seen once; the top ten hold approximately 3.5%. This sequence originates from a woman aged 40 to 50 with Graves' ophthalmopathy. Sequenced input: blood. The chain recombines TRBV27 with TRBJ2-1, with D tentatively TRBD1 (6 bases). The DNA of the CDR3 is TGTGCCAGCAGTTTCCGACGAAGGCAGGGGCCCATGGATGGTGAGCAGTTCTTC. Translating it yields CASSFRRRQGPMDGEQFF.